The TCR beta chain described here comes from a study of human T cells and chemical hapten exposure. As for time point: pre-sensitization, week 0. Treatment reported: therapeutic diphenylcyclopropenone sensitization with weekly scalp DPC. This CDR3 is built from 16 residues. CDR1 is SGHVS, CDR2 FNYEAQ, per germline. J gave up 6 bases and V 5 bases, and 9 bases lay outside the gene matches. TCRdb itself ran the RACE reads through MiXCR, one entry per CDR3 protein. The sample consists of approximately 260,000 distinct CDR3 sequences, 7.5% to 9% of them appearing once. Many counts were recorded for this clonotype.

This rearrangement joins TRBV7-6 to TRBJ1-4, with TRBD1 matching 10 bases. The clonotype was recovered from a woman aged 40-49 years with alopecia areata. Some clones in this sample may be carry-over from other donors' samples. Here the sequenced sample was whole blood, taken in connection with sensitization to the hapten diphenylcyclopropenone (DPC). The DNA for the CDR3 is TGTGCCAGCAGCGAAGGGACAGGGGCGCCCTATGAAAAACTGTTTTTT. It codes for CASSEGTGAPYEKLFF.